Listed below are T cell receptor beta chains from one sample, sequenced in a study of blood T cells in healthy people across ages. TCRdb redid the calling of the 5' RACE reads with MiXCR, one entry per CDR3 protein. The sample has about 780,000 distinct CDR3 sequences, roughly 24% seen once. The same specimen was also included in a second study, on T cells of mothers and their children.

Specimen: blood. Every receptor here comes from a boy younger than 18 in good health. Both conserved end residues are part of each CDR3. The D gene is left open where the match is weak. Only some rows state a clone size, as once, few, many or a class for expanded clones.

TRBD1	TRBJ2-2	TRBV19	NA	CASSPRQGSLTGELFF	TGTGCCAGTAGTCCCCGACAGGGGTCCCTAACCGGGGAGCTGTTTTTT
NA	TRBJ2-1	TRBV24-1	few	CATSGRTGYDGNEQFF	TGTGCCACCAGTGGGCGAACAGGGTATGACGGCAATGAGCAGTTCTTC
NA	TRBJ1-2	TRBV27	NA	CASSDLKQVYGYTF	TGTGCCAGCAGTGACCTGAAACAGGTCTATGGCTACACCTTC
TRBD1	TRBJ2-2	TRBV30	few	CAWSAPWTGRKTGELFF	TGTGCCTGGAGTGCACCTTGGACAGGGAGGAAGACCGGGGAGCTGTTTTTT
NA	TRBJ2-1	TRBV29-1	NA	CSGRRGLGGEQFF	TGCAGCGGACGCCGCGGACTAGGGGGTGAGCAGTTCTTC
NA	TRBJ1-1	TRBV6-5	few	CASSYSTSVASGEAFF	TGTGCCAGCAGTTATTCTACCTCCGTGGCCTCGGGTGAAGCTTTCTTT
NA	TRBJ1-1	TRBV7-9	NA	CASSLPTPTNTEAFF	TGTGCCAGCAGCCTTCCAACCCCAACGAACACTGAAGCTTTCTTT
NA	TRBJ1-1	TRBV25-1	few	CASSEEGIKEAFF	TGTGCCAGCAGTGAGGAGGGTATTAAAGAAGCTTTCTTT
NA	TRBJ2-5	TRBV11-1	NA	CASSLFQTVGETQYF	TGTGCCAGCAGCTTATTTCAGACTGTAGGGGAGACCCAGTACTTC
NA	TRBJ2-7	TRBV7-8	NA	CASSPHRSRGYEQYF	TGTGCCAGCAGCCCCCACCGGAGTCGCGGCTACGAGCAGTACTTC
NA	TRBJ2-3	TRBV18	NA	CASSDGRAGTDTQYF	TGTGCCAGCTCCGACGGCCGCGCAGGCACAGATACGCAGTATTTT
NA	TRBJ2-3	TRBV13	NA	CASSPASGGAGTDTQCF	TGTGCCAGCAGCCCAGCCTCGGGGGGGGCAGGGACAGATACGCAGTGTTTT
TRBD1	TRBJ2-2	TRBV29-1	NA	CSVGQGNTGELFF	TGCAGCGTTGGACAGGGCAACACCGGGGAGCTGTTTTTT
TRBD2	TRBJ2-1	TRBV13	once	CASSPGGVGQFF	TGTGCCAGCAGCCCGGGGGGGGTGGGGCAGTTCTTC
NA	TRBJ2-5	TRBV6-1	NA	CASTTGLEGGTQYF	TGTGCCAGCACCACAGGGTTAGAGGGAGGGACCCAGTACTTC
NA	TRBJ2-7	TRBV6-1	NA	CASSDVGLSSYEQYF	TGTGCCAGCAGTGACGTAGGGCTGTCCTCCTACGAGCAGTACTTC
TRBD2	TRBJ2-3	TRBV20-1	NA	CSASRGGPNTDTQYF	TGCAGTGCTAGCCGCGGGGGGCCAAACACAGATACGCAGTATTTT
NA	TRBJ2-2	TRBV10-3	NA	CAISERQNTGELFF	TGTGCCATCAGTGAGCGGCAGAACACCGGGGAGCTGTTTTTT
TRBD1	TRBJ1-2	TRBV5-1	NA	CASSFSDRDGYTF	TGCGCCAGCAGCTTCTCGGACAGGGATGGCTACACCTTC
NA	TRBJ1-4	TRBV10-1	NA	CASSGDRGNEKLFF	TGCGCCAGCAGCGGAGACCGTGGGAATGAAAAACTGTTTTTT
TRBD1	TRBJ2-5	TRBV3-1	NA	CASSRIDYDTGVRQETQYF	TGTGCCAGCAGCCGGATCGATTACGACACAGGGGTGCGCCAAGAGACCCAGTACTTC
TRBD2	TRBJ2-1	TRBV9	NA	CASSADLAGGTYNEQFF	TGTGCCAGCAGCGCAGACTTAGCGGGGGGCACCTACAATGAGCAGTTCTTC
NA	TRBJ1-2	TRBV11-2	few	CASSRIGPINYGYTF	TGTGCCAGCTCGAGGATAGGGCCGATCAACTATGGCTACACCTTC
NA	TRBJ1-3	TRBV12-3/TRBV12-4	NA	CASGQSSSGNTIYF	TGTGCCAGCGGACAGTCAAGCTCTGGAAACACCATATATTTT
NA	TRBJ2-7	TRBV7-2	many	CASSPGYYEQYF	TGTGCCAGCAGCCCAGGGTACTACGAGCAGTACTTC
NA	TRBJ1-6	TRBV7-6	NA	CASSLSGGNSPLHF	TGTGCCAGCAGCTTATCTGGGGGCAACTCACCCCTCCACTTT
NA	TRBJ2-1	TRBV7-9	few	CASSLVTSPNEQFF	TGTGCCAGCAGCTTAGTTACCAGTCCCAATGAGCAGTTCTTC
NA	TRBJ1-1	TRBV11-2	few	CASSSRYPSTEAFF	TGTGCCAGCAGCTCACGTTACCCAAGCACTGAAGCTTTCTTT
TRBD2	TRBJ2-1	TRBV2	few	CASSYSGTSVRNEQFF	TGTGCCAGCAGTTATTCCGGGACTAGCGTAAGAAATGAGCAGTTCTTC
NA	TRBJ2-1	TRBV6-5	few	CASSSEKQSFYEQFF	TGTGCCAGCAGTTCGGAGAAACAGTCCTTCTATGAGCAGTTCTTC
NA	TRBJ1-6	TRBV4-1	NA	CASSLDEGFIGSPLHF	TGCGCCAGCAGCCTAGATGAGGGGTTTATCGGTTCGCCCCTCCACTTT
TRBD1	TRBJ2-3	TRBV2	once	CASGRDRGRDTQYF	TGTGCCAGCGGCCGGGACAGGGGGAGGGATACGCAGTATTTT
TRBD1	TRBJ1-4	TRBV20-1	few	CSATGGPNEKLFF	TGCAGTGCTACAGGGGGGCCCAATGAAAAACTGTTTTTT
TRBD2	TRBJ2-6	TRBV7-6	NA	CASSPPRGSSGANVLTF	TGTGCAAGCAGTCCCCCGCGCGGGAGCTCTGGGGCCAACGTCCTGACTTTC
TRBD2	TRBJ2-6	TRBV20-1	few	CSARRAGSSGANVLTF	TGCAGTGCTAGAAGAGCGGGGTCATCTGGGGCCAACGTCCTGACTTTC
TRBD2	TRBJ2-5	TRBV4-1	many	CASSQDHGKSGGKTQYF	TGCGCCAGCAGCCAAGATCACGGAAAAAGCGGGGGGAAGACCCAGTACTTC
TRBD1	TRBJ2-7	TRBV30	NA	CAWSVQGIYEQYF	TGTGCCTGGAGTGTACAGGGGATTTACGAGCAGTACTTC
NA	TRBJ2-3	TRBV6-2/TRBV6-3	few	CASSWGTLRTDTQYF	TGTGCCAGCAGTTGGGGTACACTGAGGACAGATACGCAGTATTTT
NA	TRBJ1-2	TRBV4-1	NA	CASSTAVWGFYGYTF	TGCGCCAGCAGCACGGCAGTGTGGGGTTTCTATGGCTACACCTTC
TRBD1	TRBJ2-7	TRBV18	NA	CASSRIIGTGGEEQYF	TGTGCCAGCTCACGAATAATCGGGACAGGGGGCGAGGAGCAGTACTTC
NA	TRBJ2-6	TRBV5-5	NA	CASSVESHGANVLTF	TGTGCCAGCAGCGTAGAGTCTCATGGGGCCAACGTCCTGACTTTC
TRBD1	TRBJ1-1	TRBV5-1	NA	CASSTGQGGETEAFF	TGCGCCAGCAGCACTGGACAGGGCGGGGAAACTGAAGCTTTCTTT
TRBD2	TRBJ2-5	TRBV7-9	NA	CASSLPAGEETQYF	TGTGCCAGCAGCTTACCAGCGGGGGAAGAGACCCAGTACTTC
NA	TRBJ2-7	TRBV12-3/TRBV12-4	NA	CASGLQGRNEQYF	TGTGCCAGCGGGCTACAGGGCCGGAACGAGCAGTACTTC
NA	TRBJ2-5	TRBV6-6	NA	CASSYALQETQYF	TGTGCCAGCAGTTACGCGTTGCAAGAGACCCAGTACTTC
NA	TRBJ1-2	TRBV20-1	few	CSVEGFYGYTF	TGCAGTGTAGAGGGCTTCTATGGCTACACCTTC
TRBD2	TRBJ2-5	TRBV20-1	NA	CSATAGGYQETQYF	TGCAGTGCTACAGCGGGGGGTTACCAAGAGACCCAGTACTTC
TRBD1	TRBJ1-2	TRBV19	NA	CASSITGQNYGYTF	TGTGCCAGTAGTATTACGGGACAGAACTATGGCTACACCTTC